This entry lists 5 T cell receptor beta chains sequenced from one sample in a study of vaccination and CD4 T cells after COVID-19. The treatment here: roughly 10-day PBMC culture with coronavirus spike peptide pools or control peptides (ViraFEST assay). These CD4+ T cells came from an unexposed donor, sampled before the COVID-19 pandemic (2011-2018). Cultured CD4+ T cells had their DNA profiled by the Oncomine TCR Beta short-read assay. A single record per CDR3 protein comes from TCRdb applying MiXCR to the PCR reads. The table shows 4,500 to 6,000 distinct CDR3 sequences, with about 42% occurring only once. For these receptors, no antigen is known. The sample was CD4+ T cells from blood, cultured in vitro. These receptors were taken from a human donor in good health.

This chain links TRBV6-1 with TRBJ1-1, with D possibly TRBD1 on 6 matching bases. The CDR3 runs to 13 residues. Germline values: CDR1 MNHNS, CDR2 SASEGT. V was trimmed by 7 bases and J by 0 bases, leaving 9 bases between them. The CDR3 sequence is CASIRTVNTEAFF. The CDR3 bases are TGTGCCAGCATACGGACAGTGAACACTGAAGCTTTCTTT.

The chain recombines TRBV25-1 with TRBJ2-3; 10 bases align to TRBD2. After removal of 4 bases from V and 6 bases from J, the junction contained 13 bases not matched to a gene. The V gene's germline CDR1 is MGHDK and CDR2 SYGVNS. The CDR3 is made up of 17 amino acids. The CDR3 coding sequence is TGTGCCAGCAGTGTCGGGACTAGCGTCCCGTCCCTGGATACGCAGTATTTT. Residues: CASSVGTSVPSLDTQYF.

This clonotype was counted only a few times. The gene calls are TRBV20-1 and TRBJ2-5; 8 bases match TRBD2. The V segment lost 6 bases and the J segment 5 bases; nucleotides outside the gene matches: 11. The CDR3 consists of 14 residues. The V gene's germline CDR1 is DFQATT and CDR2 SNEGSKA (reference sequence). CDR3 in DNA: TGCAGTGCCCCGAGCGGGGGATTGGTTGAGACCCAGTACTTC. It is translated as CSAPSGGLVETQYF.

The chain recombines TRBV9 with TRBJ1-1; D is undetermined. Trimming took off 0 bases at V and 3 bases at J, with 6 bases between the two ends. This CDR3 has 13 residues. CDR1 is SGDLS, CDR2 YYNGEE, per germline. CDR3 protein: CASSVAPDTEAFF. The CDR3 nucleotides read TGTGCCAGCAGCGTAGCTCCGGACACTGAAGCTTTCTTT.

This clonotype was detected only a few times. V and J are TRBV12-3 or TRBV12-4 and TRBJ1-5; tentative D call: TRBD1 (5 bases). V was cut by 4 bases and J by 5 bases, with 9 bases left in between. The CDR3 has 13 residues. CDR3 coding DNA: TGTGCCAGCAGTTGGGGCAGGGATCAGCCCCAGCATTTT. Encoded protein: CASSWGRDQPQHF.